These T cell receptor beta chains were read from a single sample in a study of identical twins. TCRdb re-analysed the 5' RACE reads in MiXCR, keeping a single row per CDR3 protein. This table holds more than 400,000 distinct CDR3 sequences, about 15% found once. This sample also belongs to another study, concerning yellow fever vaccine responses in identical twins.

Sequencing was carried out using CD4+ T cells sorted from blood. Receptors originate from a woman aged 18 to 35 in good health. The CDR3 runs from the conserved cysteine through the conserved F or W. A D gene is named only where the DNA matches it firmly. Size values are once, few and many counts, or a class for expanded clones, and some rows have none.

few TRBJ1-2 TRBD1 TRBV15 CATSRDRGHGYTF TGTGCCACCAGCAGGGACAGGGGACATGGCTACACCTTC
few TRBJ1-3 . TRBV20-1 CSARRNPLFGNTIYF TGCAGTGCTCGGAGGAATCCACTGTTTGGAAACACCATATATTTT
. TRBJ2-1 TRBD2 TRBV20-1 CSASGTSGNGGQFF TGCAGTGCTTCCGGGACTAGCGGGAACGGGGGGCAGTTCTTC
many TRBJ1-5 . TRBV12-3/TRBV12-4 CASDPSGSQPQHF TGTGCCAGCGACCCATCGGGGAGTCAGCCCCAGCATTTT
few TRBJ2-7 . TRBV6-2/TRBV6-3 CASSRGLTSSYEQYF TGTGCCAGCAGTCGCGGACTGACGAGCTCCTACGAGCAGTACTTC
many TRBJ1-3 . TRBV12-3/TRBV12-4 CASSFPDPKWGNTIYF TGTGCCAGCAGTTTTCCGGACCCAAAATGGGGAAACACCATATATTTT
. TRBJ1-4 . TRBV20-1 CSADRVTNEKLFF TGCAGTGCTGATAGGGTGACTAATGAAAAACTGTTTTTT
few TRBJ2-1 . TRBV7-2 CASSPRTGTTYNEQFF TGTGCCAGCAGCCCTAGGACAGGGACTACCTACAATGAGCAGTTCTTC
. TRBJ2-1 . TRBV6-5 CASSYWSPRQSKGYNEQFF TGTGCCAGCAGTTACTGGTCCCCAAGACAGAGTAAGGGCTACAATGAGCAGTTCTTC
. TRBJ2-1 TRBD2 TRBV10-3 CAISEGGTINTDEQFF TGTGCCATCAGTGAGGGGGGGACTATTAATACCGATGAGCAGTTCTTC
few TRBJ2-3 . TRBV28 CASTPLTGRLADTQYF TGTGCCAGCACCCCTCTTACGGGACGGCTGGCAGATACGCAGTATTTT
few TRBJ2-2 . TRBV7-3 CASSTQGTGELFF TGTGCCAGCAGCACGCAGGGTACCGGGGAGCTGTTTTTT
. TRBJ1-2 . TRBV12-3/TRBV12-4 CAKAGDTFLLGGYTF TGTGCCAAGGCGGGGGACACCTTTCTTTTGGGTGGCTACACCTTC
. TRBJ2-6 . TRBV14 CASSQVFASGANVLTF TGTGCCAGCAGCCAAGTGTTTGCCTCTGGGGCCAACGTCCTGACTTTC
. TRBJ2-3 . TRBV5-1 CASSSNPPSGGKVGTDTQYF TGCGCCAGCAGCTCGAACCCCCCCAGTGGAGGAAAGGTTGGCACAGATACGCAGTATTTT
few TRBJ2-1 TRBD1 TRBV7-2 CASSLSQGDEQFF TGTGCCAGCAGCTTATCTCAGGGGGATGAGCAGTTCTTC
. TRBJ1-5 TRBD1 TRBV7-9 CASSLGQGVFGNQPQHF TGTGCCAGCAGCTTAGGACAGGGTGTATTCGGCAATCAGCCCCAGCATTTT
few TRBJ1-6 TRBD1 TRBV11-2 CASSLQGFTNSPLHF TGTGCCAGCAGCCTACAGGGGTTTACTAATTCACCCCTCCACTTT
. TRBJ2-7 TRBD2 TRBV3-1 CASSQGGLAGATYEQYF TGTGCCAGCAGCCAAGGGGGACTAGCGGGCGCTACCTACGAGCAGTACTTC
few TRBJ2-3 . TRBV20-1 CSARTVREQYF TGCAGTGCCAGGACCGTAAGAGAGCAGTATTTT
many TRBJ2-5 . TRBV20-1 CSARPLARETQYF TGCAGTGCTAGGCCCCTAGCCCGAGAGACCCAGTACTTC
few TRBJ2-3 . TRBV24-1 CATGDSSSTDTQYF TGTGCCACCGGCGACAGTTCTAGCACAGATACGCAGTATTTT
few TRBJ2-2 TRBD2 TRBV5-1 CASSFKRERAGELFF TGCGCCAGCAGCTTCAAGCGGGAGAGGGCCGGGGAGCTGTTTTTT
. TRBJ2-1 TRBD1 TRBV14 CASSQTGQGNYNEQFF TGTGCCAGCAGCCAAACGGGACAGGGGAACTACAATGAGCAGTTCTTC
many TRBJ1-5 . TRBV12-3/TRBV12-4 CASSPRTVGNQPQHF TGTGCCAGCAGCCCACGGACCGTGGGCAATCAGCCCCAGCATTTT
. TRBJ2-5 . TRBV5-1 CASSIGQPQETQYF TGCGCCAGCAGCATAGGACAGCCACAAGAGACCCAGTACTTC
. TRBJ2-5 TRBD2 TRBV6-5 CASSYPRTSGETQYF TGTGCCAGCAGTTACCCAAGAACTAGCGGGGAGACCCAGTACTTC
few TRBJ2-5 TRBD2 TRBV5-1 CASSFSGGRRETQYF TGCGCCAGCAGCTTTAGCGGGGGGCGCCGAGAGACCCAGTACTTC
few TRBJ2-7 TRBD1 TRBV28 CASSLWEFGTGPHEQYF TGTGCCAGCAGTTTATGGGAATTCGGGACAGGACCCCACGAGCAGTACTTC
. TRBJ1-6 . TRBV12-3/TRBV12-4 CASSQSILSSYNSPLHF TGTGCCAGCAGCCAGAGCATCCTGAGCTCCTATAATTCACCCCTCCACTTT
. TRBJ2-3 TRBD1 TRBV28 CASMLTGAWADTQYF TGTGCCAGCATGCTGACAGGGGCTTGGGCAGATACGCAGTATTTT
few TRBJ1-3 . TRBV3-1 CASSPGRGSGNTIYF TGTGCCAGCAGCCCGGGCAGAGGGTCTGGAAACACCATATATTTT
. TRBJ2-4 TRBD1 TRBV12-3/TRBV12-4 CASSLALGGAAKNIQYF TGTGCCAGCAGTTTAGCCTTAGGGGGCGCGGCCAAAAACATTCAGTACTTC
few TRBJ2-3 TRBD2 TRBV5-1 CASSPTSGGSTDTQYF TGCGCCAGCAGCCCGACTAGCGGGGGATCCACAGATACGCAGTATTTT
few TRBJ1-4 . TRBV4-2 CASSQGPGSTNEKLFF TGTGCCAGCAGCCAAGGGCCGGGGTCGACTAATGAAAAACTGTTTTTT
. TRBJ2-4 TRBD1 TRBV7-2 CASSLGGQGAKNIQYF TGTGCCAGCAGCTTAGGGGGACAGGGGGCCAAAAACATTCAGTACTTC
many TRBJ2-1 TRBD2 TRBV12-3/TRBV12-4 CASRRGTAEQFF TGTGCCAGCAGGCGGGGGACGGCTGAGCAGTTCTTC
few TRBJ2-1 TRBD1 TRBV20-1 CSAITGGAYNEQFF TGCAGTGCTATTACAGGGGGCGCCTACAATGAGCAGTTCTTC
. TRBJ1-1 . TRBV9 CASSVALGTEAFF TGTGCCAGCAGCGTAGCGCTGGGCACTGAAGCTTTCTTT
few TRBJ2-2 . TRBV29-1 CSVGETGELFF TGCAGCGTTGGGGAAACCGGGGAGCTGTTTTTT
many TRBJ2-1 TRBD2 TRBV12-3/TRBV12-4 CASSSSTSGIYNEQFF TGTGCCAGCAGTTCATCGACTAGCGGGATCTACAATGAGCAGTTCTTC
. TRBJ2-3 TRBD1 TRBV20-1 CSARPGTESTDTQYF TGCAGTGCCCGGCCTGGGACAGAGAGCACAGATACGCAGTATTTT